This T cell receptor (beta chain) was observed in a study of T cell changes during pregnancy in multiple sclerosis. The CDR3 runs 14 residues. CDR1 is MNHEY, CDR2 SMNVEV, per germline (reference sequence). V was cut by 5 bases and J by 6 bases, with 16 bases left in between. Produced via immunoSEQ multiplex PCR; TCRdb's table is partial and in-frame only. The table records 90,000 to 100,000 clones, under 95% of them present only once. The sequence was obtained from a female donor with multiple sclerosis, enrolled in a pregnancy study. Specimen: peripheral blood, collected in the first trimester of pregnancy. This chain connects TRBV27 to TRBJ1-2, with a tentative D call TRBD1 (6 bases). In DNA form, the CDR3 reads TGTGCCAGCAGTCCCTGGGGGGGCATTCATGGCTACACCTTC. Amino acids: CASSPWGGIHGYTF.